Sequencing of this TCR beta chain was carried out in a study of post-analysis software for immune sequencing data. The study, taken as a whole, reports: Five or six TRBV segments appeared more often in patients than in controls, and TRBV5-6, TRBV5-1 and TRBV20-1 were among these. Controls had significantly higher normalized Chao1 diversity than multiple sclerosis patients.

Prepared libraries of TCR beta cDNA carried unique molecular identifiers. TCRdb independently ran MiXCR on the PCR reads; one entry per CDR3 protein. The sample consists of almost 700,000 distinct CDR3 sequences, approximately 60% of them appearing once. The CDR3 runs to 14 residues. Comments on this clonotype: Antigen unknown.

The sequencing sample was made of blood. V gene TRBV21-1 combines with J gene TRBJ2-5; the table names TRBD1, a call not compared with the DNA. TRBV21-1 is tagged as a pseudogene. The clonotype originates from a girl aged 2-9 years with multiple sclerosis. CDR3 coding DNA: TGTGCCAGCAGCAAAGCGCAGGGGTGGGAGACCCAGTACTTC. It encodes CASSKAQGWETQYF.